The 27 T cell receptor beta chains below were found in one sample sequenced in a study of T cell responses to AZD1222 COVID-19 vaccine. Data came from immunoSEQ multiplex PCR; TCRdb stores just in-frame clones and leaves some out. The sample holds fewer than 100,000 clones, roughly 84% seen once. Specimen: peripheral blood, collected 28 days after the second AZD1222 dose. The receptors originated from an adult who received the AZD1222 COVID-19 vaccine.

The chain recombines TRBV18 with TRBJ2-1, with 9 bases aligning to TRBD1. V dropped 9 bases and J dropped 3; count of bases not matched to a gene: 9. Germline CDR1 and CDR2: KGHSH and LQKENI. The CDR3 has 15 amino acids. The CDR3 DNA reads TGTGCCAGTCACACCGGGACAGGGAACTACAATGAGCAGTTCTTC. The encoded protein is CASHTGTGNYNEQFF. Supplemented by reference TRBV18 and TRBJ2-1, the full variable domain reads NAGVMQNPRHLVRRRGQEARLRCSPMKGHSHVYWYRQLPEEGLKFMVYLQKENIIDESGMPKERFSAEFPKEGPSILRIQQVVRGDSAAYFCASHTGTGNYNEQFFGPGTRLTVL.

This clone was found once. The rearrangement joins TRBV19 to TRBJ2-5, with TRBD1 identical over 9 bases. The trim removed 3 bases at V and 5 bases at J, leaving 1 base unmatched. This CDR3 region has 13 residues. Germline CDR1 is LNHDA and CDR2 is SQIVND (reference sequence). CDR3 sequence: CASSIGTGETQYF. The DNA of the CDR3 is TGTGCCAGTAGTATTGGGACAGGGGAGACCCAGTACTTC. Using reference TRBV19 and TRBJ2-5 for the parts outside the CDR3, the full variable domain is DGGITQSPKYLFRKEGQNVTLSCEQNLNHDAMYWYRQDPGQGLRLIYYSQIVNDFQKGDIAEGYSVSREKKESFPLTVTSAQKNPTAFYLCASSIGTGETQYFGPGTRLLVL.

This clone appeared many times. The chain employs TRBV7-2 and TRBJ2-1, with D possibly being TRBD1 (6 bases). Germline CDR1 is SGHTA and CDR2 is FQGNSA. CDR3 length: 16 residues. Trimming took off 2 bases at V and 9 bases at J, with 20 bases between the two ends. The CDR3 DNA reads as TGTGCCAGCAGCTTAAACCCAGGGGCTCTTATGGGTGAGCAGTTCTTC. This sequence encodes CASSLNPGALMGEQFF.

V gene TRBV7-9 combines with J gene TRBJ1-3, with D maybe TRBD1 (5 bases). V lost 3 bases and J 0 bases, leaving 12 bases between the germline ends. Germline CDR1 reads SEHNR; CDR2 reads FQNEAQ (reference sequence). The CDR3 runs 16 residues. CDR3 sequence reads: CASSLGTVSSGNTIYF. CDR3 DNA sequence: TGTGCCAGCAGCTTGGGGACGGTGAGCTCTGGAAACACCATATATTTT.

The chain carries TRBV5-1 and TRBJ1-1; D gene ambiguous. Trimming took 4 bases from V and 6 from J, leaving 28 bases between them. CDR1 and CDR2 (germline): SGHRS, YFSETQ. The CDR3 totals 18 residues. The CDR3 spells CASSERGDPMESTAEAFF. The CDR3 DNA reads as TGCGCCAGCAGCGAGCGCGGGGATCCCATGGAGTCGACCGCTGAAGCTTTCTTT.

Here the CDR3 DNA reads TGTGCCAGCAGCTTAGATCGGGTAGCTGAAGCTTTCTTT. This translates into CASSLDRVAEAFF. V gene TRBV7-8 combines with J gene TRBJ1-1; no clear D gene. The CDR3 is 13 residues long. Trimming shortened V by 1 base and J by 6 bases, and 9 bases separated the two germline ends. The germline gives CDR1 SGHVS, CDR2 FQNEAQ.

The chain recombines TRBV5-6 with TRBJ1-2; D remains ambiguous. The CDR3 loop spans 15 amino acids. V was pared by 5 bases and J by 3 bases, with 17 bases between. In germline, CDR1 is SGHDT, CDR2 YYEEEE. In DNA, the CDR3 is TGTGCCAGCAGTCTGTCCCTTGTACAGCACTATGGCTACACCTTC. It translates to CASSLSLVQHYGYTF.

CDR3 loop: CASSLDLGRGKAYTF. The CDR3 nucleotides read TGCGCCAGCAGCTTGGATTTGGGCAGGGGGAAAGCCTACACCTTC. The gene calls are TRBV5-1 and TRBJ1-2, with 7 bases identical to TRBD1. Germline V lookup: CDR1 SGHRS, CDR2 YFSETQ. This CDR3 is 15 amino acids long. With V trimmed by 0 bases and J by 10 bases, 12 bases remained unmatched.

CDR3 nucleotide sequence: TGTGCCAGCAGCTTAGCCCCCGCAGGGTGGGGGAACACTGAAGCTTTCTTT. This sequence encodes CASSLAPAGWGNTEAFF. The chain recombines TRBV11-2 with TRBJ1-1; maybe TRBD1 (5 bases). Trimming stripped 1 base from V and 1 base from J, with 16 bases between. Per germline, CDR1 SGHAT and CDR2 FQNNGV. The CDR3 length is 17 residues.

The chain carries TRBV5-1 and TRBJ1-6; D remains ambiguous. Trimming left V 4 bases short and J 6 bases short, with 11 bases between. CDR3 length: 14 residues. CDR1 and CDR2 from the germline V gene are SGHRS and YFSETQ. The CDR3 DNA reads TGCGCCAGCAGCCCATCCTCAAGTAATTCACCCCTCCACTTT. Translating gives CASSPSSSNSPLHF.

J is TRBJ1-6 and V is TRBV6-5; 7 positions match TRBD1. This CDR3 is 15 amino acids long. CDR1 is MNHEY and CDR2 is SVGAGI in the germline V gene. V lost 0 bases and J lost 9; bases outside the gene matches: 5. For the CDR3, the DNA is TGTGCCAGCAGTTACTCGACAGGGTATGGTTCACCCCTCCACTTT. It specifies CASSYSTGYGSPLHF.

This chain uses TRBV4-2 with TRBJ2-3; 9 bases line up with TRBD2. V dropped 0 bases and J dropped 3; count of bases not matched to a gene: 10. The CDR3 is 18 residues long. CDR1 LGHNA and CDR2 YNFKEQ come from the germline V gene. DNA of the CDR3: TGTGCCAGCAGCCAAGATCGGACTAGCGAATTGAGAACAGATACGCAGTATTTT. Translation: CASSQDRTSELRTDTQYF.

V is TRBV6-5 and J is TRBJ1-1, with D tentatively TRBD1 (5 bases). The V end lost 4 bases, the J end lost 2 bases, and 11 bases lay between the germline ends. Germline CDR1 is MNHEY and CDR2 is SVGAGI. The CDR3 totals 14 residues. In DNA, the CDR3 is TGTGCCAGCAGTTTTCCAGGGCCAAACACTGAAGCTTTCTTT. Encoded protein: CASSFPGPNTEAFF.

This chain links TRBV7-2 with TRBJ1-1, with 9 bases that match TRBD1. Germline assignment: CDR1 SGHTA and CDR2 FQGNSA. The CDR3 extends over 15 amino acids. V shed 4 bases and J 1 base; nucleotides not matched to a gene: 4. The CDR3 nucleotides are TGTGCCAGCAGCTCGGGACAGGGTGGGAACACTGAAGCTTTCTTT. Protein sequence: CASSSGQGGNTEAFF.

This chain links TRBV7-2 with TRBJ2-1; TRBD2 matches at 9 bases. V dropped 0 bases and J dropped 9; count of bases not matched to a gene: 6. Germline V CDR1 and CDR2: SGHTA, FQGNSA. CDR3 length equals 15 residues. CDR3 in amino acids: CASSLAFLAGLEQFF. Here the CDR3 DNA reads TGTGCCAGCAGCTTAGCCTTCCTAGCGGGGCTTGAGCAGTTCTTC.

The chain employs TRBV7-3 and TRBJ2-3, with D perhaps TRBD2 (5 bases). The CDR3 has 14 amino acids. Deletions cut 1 base from V and 3 bases from J, with 8 bases between. Germline lookup yields CDR1 SGHTA and CDR2 FQGTGA. CDR3 DNA sequence: TGTGCCAGCAGCTTAAGGCCGGGAACAGATACGCAGTATTTT. The encoded protein is CASSLRPGTDTQYF.

The V call is TRBV7-9, the J call TRBJ1-2; D possibly corresponds to TRBD1 (5 bases). This CDR3 contains 13 residues. V was trimmed by 3 bases and J by 3 bases, leaving 8 bases between them. The germline gives CDR1 SEHNR, CDR2 FQNEAQ (reference sequence). The CDR3 reads CASSLGPYYGYTF. Written as DNA, the CDR3 is TGTGCCAGCAGCTTGGGACCCTACTATGGCTACACCTTC.

This clone was detected only a few times. The gene calls are TRBV11-2 and TRBJ1-2; 9 nucleotides align to TRBD1. V lost 6 bases to trimming and J lost 4 bases; unmatched junction nucleotides: 9. Germline V gene data show CDR1 as SGHAT and CDR2 as FQNNGV. This CDR3 is built from 15 residues. The CDR3 DNA follows: TGTGCCAGCAGACGACCGGGACAGGGAATCTATGGCTACACCTTC. Its translation is CASRRPGQGIYGYTF.

This chain uses TRBV18 with TRBJ2-1; D possibly corresponds to TRBD1 (5 bases). CDR1 and CDR2 (germline): KGHSH, LQKENI. The CDR3 has 16 residues. V lost 3 bases and J lost 4, with 16 bases in between. CDR3 coding DNA: TGTGCCAGCTCACCCCCCACTTCTAGGGGATACAATGAGCAGTTCTTC. It is translated as CASSPPTSRGYNEQFF.

This chain links TRBV27 with TRBJ1-1; weak D call: TRBD1 (5 bases). Germline V gene data show CDR1 as MNHEY and CDR2 as SMNVEV (reference sequence). V shed 2 bases and J shed 0 bases, with 13 bases lying between them. The CDR3 has 16 amino acids. The CDR3 here is CASSLQGWRVNTEAFF. As DNA, the CDR3 is TGTGCCAGCAGTTTACAGGGTTGGAGGGTGAACACTGAAGCTTTCTTT.

V gene TRBV2 combines with J gene TRBJ2-1, with D perhaps matching TRBD2 (5 bases). V lost 6 bases and J lost 7, with 10 bases in between. CDR1 is SNHLY and CDR2 is FYNNEI in the germline V gene. The CDR3 length is 12 residues. CDR3 DNA: TGTGCCAGCAGCGGACTGGCTAATGAGCAGTTCTTC. Translated: CASSGLANEQFF.

V is TRBV7-6 and J is TRBJ1-4; no clear D. V lost 5 bases, J lost 7 bases, and 20 bases lay in between. CDR1 and CDR2 from the germline V gene are SGHVS and FNYEAQ. This CDR3 has 16 amino acids. CDR3: CASSPRTGSTSEKLFF. CDR3 nucleotide sequence: TGTGCCAGCAGCCCACGAACCGGATCCACTTCTGAAAAACTGTTTTTT.

This clone has more than one count but fewer than ten. Mismatch with germline at one junction end may stem from a read error. The chain carries TRBV18 and TRBJ1-2; 7 positions match TRBD1. In germline, CDR1 is KGHSH, CDR2 LQKENI. CDR3 length: 13 amino acids. For the CDR3, the DNA is TGTGCCAGCTCGCCACGGGACAGCTATGGCTACACCTTC. It translates to CASSPRDSYGYTF.

J is TRBJ2-1 and V is TRBV11-1; 9 bases match TRBD1. The germline CDR1 and CDR2 sequences are SGHAT and FQDESV (reference sequence). This CDR3 is built from 14 residues. The V segment lost 3 bases and the J segment 8 bases; nucleotides outside the gene matches: 5. The CDR3 DNA follows: TGTGCCAGCAGCTTGGGACAGGGCTCCTATGAGCAGTTCTTC. It yields the protein CASSLGQGSYEQFF.

A single count supports this clone. This chain joins TRBV7-2 and TRBJ2-3; 10 bases agree with TRBD2. Germline V gene sequence: CDR1 SGHTA, CDR2 FQGNSA. V shed 6 bases, J shed 10 bases, and the junction held 10 bases outside the gene matches. The CDR3 runs 14 residues. In DNA form, the CDR3 reads TGTGCCAGCAGTACCCAGCGGGGGGGGCTACCGCAGTATTTT. It codes for CASSTQRGGLPQYF.

The gene calls are TRBV7-9 and TRBJ2-5; D possibly uses TRBD1 or TRBD2 (5 bases each). Trimming removed 5 bases from V and 1 base from J, with 20 bases in between. The CDR3 runs to 17 residues. Germline V gene sequence: CDR1 SEHNR, CDR2 FQNEAQ (reference sequence). The DNA for the CDR3 is TGTGCCAGCAGCCCCGGATCCCGGGGCGACTCCCAAGAGACCCAGTACTTC. Encoded protein: CASSPGSRGDSQETQYF.

This chain uses TRBV19 with TRBJ2-1; TRBD2 agrees at 9 bases. From germline, CDR1 is LNHDA and CDR2 SQIVND (reference sequence). The junction had 9 bases not matched to a gene; V was cut back by 5 bases and J by 7 bases. The CDR3 loop spans 15 amino acids. The CDR3 spells CASSLGTSSKNEQFF. In nucleotides, the CDR3 is TGTGCCAGTAGTCTCGGGACTAGCAGCAAGAATGAGCAGTTCTTC.